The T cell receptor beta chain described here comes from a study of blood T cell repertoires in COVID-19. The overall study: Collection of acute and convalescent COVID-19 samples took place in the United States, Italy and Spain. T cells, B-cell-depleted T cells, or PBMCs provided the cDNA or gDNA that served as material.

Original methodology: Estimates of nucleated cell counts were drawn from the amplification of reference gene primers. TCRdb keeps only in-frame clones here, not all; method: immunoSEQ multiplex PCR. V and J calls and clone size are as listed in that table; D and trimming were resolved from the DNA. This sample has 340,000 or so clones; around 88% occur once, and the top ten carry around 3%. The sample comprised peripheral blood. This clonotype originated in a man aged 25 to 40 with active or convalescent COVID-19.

CDR3 region: CASSYSREQHYGYTF. CDR3 DNA: TGTGCCAGCAGTTACTCGAGGGAACAGCACTATGGCTACACCTTC. V is TRBV6-2 or TRBV6-3 and J is TRBJ1-2; D is unresolved. The germline V and J ends were trimmed by 0 bases and 3 bases, with 11 bases remaining between them. CDR1 MNHEY and CDR2 SVGEGT come from the germline V gene. This CDR3 contains 15 residues.